This TCR beta chain was identified in a study of T-cell reconstitution after alpha-beta-depleted transplantation in children. Findings of the study overall: Among T cells one year after transplant, newly produced cells accounted for most counts and diversity. Several hundred expanded graft clones reportedly gave rise to the alpha-beta T cells present about two months after transplant.

This CDR3 has 13 amino acids. The ends lost 4 bases at V and 12 bases at J; junction bases unmatched: 6. The V gene's germline CDR1 is SEHNR and CDR2 FQNEAQ (reference sequence). Unique molecular identifiers were used in preparing the TCRbeta library. TCRdb ran MiXCR on the PCR reads and lists one entry per CDR3 protein. The data show approximately 30,000 distinct CDR3 sequences, 6.3% seen once. This clonotype has ten or more counts. Its antigen is still unknown. The sequence came from a male patient aged 10-17 years who had a stem cell transplant for acute myeloid leukemia, so the T cells may come from the graft donor. The sample here was PBMCs, mostly from graft donor cells, taken 180 days after TCRalphabeta/CD19-depleted stem cell transplant. This chain joins TRBV7-9 and TRBJ1-2, with 12 bases aligning to TRBD1. CDR3 loop: CASSSSGTGGNTF. The CDR3 nucleotides read TGTGCCAGCAGCTCCTCCGGGACAGGGGGCAACACCTTC. The full variable domain, with the rest looked up from reference TRBV7-9 and TRBJ1-2, is DTGVSQNPRHKITKRGQNVTFRCDPISEHNRLYWYRQTLGQGPEFLTYFQNEAQLEKSRLLSDRFSAERPKGSFSTLEIQRTEQGDSAMYLCASSSSGTGGNTFGSGTRLTVV.